The clone carrying this T cell receptor (beta chain) appeared a few times. This record belongs to a study of blood T cell repertoires in COVID-19. Study-wide context: Sites across the United States, Italy and Spain contributed samples from acute and convalescent COVID-19. PBMCs, B-cell-depleted T cells, or T cells were the source of the cDNA or gDNA that made up the material.

Germline assignment: CDR1 LNHDA and CDR2 SQIVND (reference sequence). V shed 7 bases and J 0 bases; nucleotides not matched to a gene: 15. The CDR3 contains 18 residues. Per the authors' pipeline: Amplification of reference gene primers was used by the study to estimate nucleated cell counts. Assay: immunoSEQ multiplex PCR; the TCRdb copy retains only in-frame clones and omits some. The DNA was the basis for D and trimming; V, J and clone size are from that table. The data hold about 150,000 clones, with about nine tenths observed a single time. This clonotype was obtained from a woman in her 70s with acute or convalescent COVID-19. Material: peripheral blood. This sequence joins TRBV19 and TRBJ1-5; 7 bases line up with TRBD1. The CDR3 DNA follows: TGTGCCAGTACCCGGGATGGCAGGGGGAGTTATAGCAATCAGCCCCAGCATTTT. Residues: CASTRDGRGSYSNQPQHF.